This TCR beta chain stems from a study of blood T cell repertoires in COVID-19. For the study at large: Material from acute and convalescent COVID-19 was sourced from the United States, Italy and Spain. The cDNA or gDNA used as material had been derived from T cells, B-cell-depleted T cells, or PBMCs.

In the source study's methods: Scientists estimated how many nucleated cells there were by amplifying reference gene primers. Using immunoSEQ multiplex PCR, the repertoire was profiled, and TCRdb retains in-frame clones only, with some absent. V, J and clone size are those of that table, while D and trimming were read from the DNA. This table holds 200,000 to 250,000 clones, around 84% found once. This clone has a single count. The CDR3 totals 13 residues. Per germline, CDR1 MNHEY and CDR2 SVGAGI. V lost 4 bases and J lost 6, with 13 bases in between. This TCR derives from a woman aged 80 or over with active or convalescent COVID-19. The genes are TRBV6-5 and TRBJ2-7, with D uncertain. What was sequenced was peripheral blood. The CDR3, as DNA: TGTGCCAGCAGTTCCCTTCCACTCGGCGAGCAGTACTTC. Translating gives CASSSLPLGEQYF.